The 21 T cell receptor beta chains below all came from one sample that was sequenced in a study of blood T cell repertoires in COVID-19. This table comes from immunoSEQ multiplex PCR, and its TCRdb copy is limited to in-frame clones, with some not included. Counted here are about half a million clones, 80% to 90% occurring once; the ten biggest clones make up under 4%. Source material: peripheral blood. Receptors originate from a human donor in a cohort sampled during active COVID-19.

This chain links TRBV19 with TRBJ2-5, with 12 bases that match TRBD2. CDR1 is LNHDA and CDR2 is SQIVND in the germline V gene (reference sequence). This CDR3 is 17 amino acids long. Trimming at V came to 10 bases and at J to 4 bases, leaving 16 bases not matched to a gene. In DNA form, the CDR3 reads TGTGCCACCAGACCGGGACTAGCGGGCCTCGTGGGAGAGACCCAGTACTTC. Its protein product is CATRPGLAGLVGETQYF.

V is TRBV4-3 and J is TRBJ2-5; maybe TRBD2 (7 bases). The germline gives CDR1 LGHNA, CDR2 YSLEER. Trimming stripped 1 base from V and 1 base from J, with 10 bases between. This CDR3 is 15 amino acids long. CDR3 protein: CASSQVGGGQETQYF. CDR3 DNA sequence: TGCGCCAGCAGCCAAGTGGGAGGGGGCCAAGAGACCCAGTACTTC.

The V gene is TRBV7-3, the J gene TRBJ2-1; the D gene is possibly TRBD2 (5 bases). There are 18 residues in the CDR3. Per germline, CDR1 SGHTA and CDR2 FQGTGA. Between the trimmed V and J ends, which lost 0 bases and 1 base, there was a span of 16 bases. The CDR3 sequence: CASSLTKSGVLSYNEQFF. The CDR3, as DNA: TGTGCCAGCAGCTTAACTAAGAGCGGCGTCCTTTCCTACAATGAGCAGTTCTTC.

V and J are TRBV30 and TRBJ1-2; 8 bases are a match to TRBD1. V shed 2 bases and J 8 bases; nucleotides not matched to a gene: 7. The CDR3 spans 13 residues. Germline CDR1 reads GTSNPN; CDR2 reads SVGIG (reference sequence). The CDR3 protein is CAWSSQGGIGYTF. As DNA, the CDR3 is TGTGCCTGGAGTTCACAGGGGGGGATCGGCTACACCTTC.

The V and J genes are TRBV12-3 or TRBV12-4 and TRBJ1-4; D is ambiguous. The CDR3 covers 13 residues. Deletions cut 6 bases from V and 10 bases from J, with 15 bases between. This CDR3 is CASSPPGVGKLFF. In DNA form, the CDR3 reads TGTGCCAGCAGCCCCCCCGGGGTAGGAAAACTGTTTTTT.

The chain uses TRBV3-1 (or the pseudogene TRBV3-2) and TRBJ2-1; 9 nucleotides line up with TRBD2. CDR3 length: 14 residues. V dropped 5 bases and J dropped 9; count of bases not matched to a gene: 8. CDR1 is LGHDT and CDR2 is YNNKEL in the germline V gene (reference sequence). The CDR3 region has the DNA TGTGCCAGCAGCGGGCGGATAGCGGGAGTTGAGCAGTTCTTC. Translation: CASSGRIAGVEQFF.

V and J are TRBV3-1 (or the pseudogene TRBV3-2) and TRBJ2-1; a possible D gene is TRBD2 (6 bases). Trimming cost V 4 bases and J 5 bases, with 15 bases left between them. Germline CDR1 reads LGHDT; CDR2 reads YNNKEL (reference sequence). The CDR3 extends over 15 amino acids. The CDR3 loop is CASSPRKEGNNEQFF. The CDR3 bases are TGTGCCAGCAGCCCGCGGAAGGAGGGGAACAATGAGCAGTTCTTC.

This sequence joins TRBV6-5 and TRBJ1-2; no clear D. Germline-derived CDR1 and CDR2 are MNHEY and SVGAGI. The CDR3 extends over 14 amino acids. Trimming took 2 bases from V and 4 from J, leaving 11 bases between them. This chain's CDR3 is CASSYGRELYGYTF. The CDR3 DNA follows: TGTGCCAGCAGTTACGGTAGAGAACTCTATGGCTACACCTTC.

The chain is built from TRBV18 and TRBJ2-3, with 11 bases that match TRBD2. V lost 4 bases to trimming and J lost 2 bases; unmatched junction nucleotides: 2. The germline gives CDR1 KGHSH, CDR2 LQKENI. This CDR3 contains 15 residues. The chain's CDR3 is CASSLLAGDTDTQYF. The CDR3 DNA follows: TGTGCCAGCTCACTACTAGCGGGAGACACAGATACGCAGTATTTT.

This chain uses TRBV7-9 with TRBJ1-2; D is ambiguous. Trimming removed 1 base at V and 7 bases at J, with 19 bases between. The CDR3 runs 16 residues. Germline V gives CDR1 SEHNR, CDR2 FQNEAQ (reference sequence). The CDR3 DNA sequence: TGTGCCAGCAGCTTAGTTTCTGCGAGGGCCCCTATTGGCTACACCTTC. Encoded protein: CASSLVSARAPIGYTF. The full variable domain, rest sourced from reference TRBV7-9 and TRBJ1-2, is DTGVSQNPRHKITKRGQNVTFRCDPISEHNRLYWYRQTLGQGPEFLTYFQNEAQLEKSRLLSDRFSAERPKGSFSTLEIQRTEQGDSAMYLCASSLVSARAPIGYTFGSGTRLTVV.

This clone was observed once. CDR3: CASSGLAGLETQYF. The CDR3 DNA sequence: TGCGCCAGCAGTGGACTAGCGGGATTAGAGACCCAGTACTTC. The J gene is TRBJ2-5, the V gene TRBV10-2; 11 bases fit TRBD2. CDR1 WSHSY and CDR2 SAAADI come from the germline V gene. V lost 4 bases to trimming and J lost 4 bases; unmatched junction nucleotides: 2. The CDR3 covers 14 residues.

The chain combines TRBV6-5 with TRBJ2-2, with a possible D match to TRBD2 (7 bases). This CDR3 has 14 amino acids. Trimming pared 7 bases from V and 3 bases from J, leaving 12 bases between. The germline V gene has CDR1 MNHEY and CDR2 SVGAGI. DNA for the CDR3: TGTGCCAGCACGAGGGAGGGGGACACCGGGGAGCTGTTTTTT. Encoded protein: CASTREGDTGELFF.

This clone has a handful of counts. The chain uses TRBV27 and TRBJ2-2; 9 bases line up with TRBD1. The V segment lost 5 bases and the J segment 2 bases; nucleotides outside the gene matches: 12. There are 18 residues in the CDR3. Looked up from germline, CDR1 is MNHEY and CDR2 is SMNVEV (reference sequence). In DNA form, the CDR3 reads TGTGCCAGCAGTGTTTCCGGGACAGGGCCGGGTAACACCGGGGAGCTGTTTTTT. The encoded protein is CASSVSGTGPGNTGELFF.

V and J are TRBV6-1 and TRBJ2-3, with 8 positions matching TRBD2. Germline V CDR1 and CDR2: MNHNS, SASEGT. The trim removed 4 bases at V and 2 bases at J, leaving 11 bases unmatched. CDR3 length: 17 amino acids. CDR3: CASSAYLAGRPTDTQYF. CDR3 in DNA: TGTGCCAGCAGTGCCTACTTAGCGGGACGCCCCACAGATACGCAGTATTTT.

The CDR3 DNA follows: TGTGCCAGTGGGGGGAGCCTTAACGGCTACACCTTC. As protein: CASGGSLNGYTF. V usage is TRBV7-2 and J usage is TRBJ1-2; D might be TRBD1 (5 bases). The V and J ends lost 9 bases and 8 bases respectively, with 16 bases between them. The CDR3 length is 12 residues. Germline loops: CDR1 SGHTA, CDR2 FQGNSA. The complete variable domain, with remaining parts taken from reference TRBV7-2 and TRBJ1-2, reads GAGVSQSPSNKVTEKGKDVELRCDPISGHTALYWYRQSLGQGLEFLIYFQGNSAPDKSGLPSDRFSAERTGGSVSTLTIQRTQQEDSAVYLCASGGSLNGYTFGSGTRLTVV.

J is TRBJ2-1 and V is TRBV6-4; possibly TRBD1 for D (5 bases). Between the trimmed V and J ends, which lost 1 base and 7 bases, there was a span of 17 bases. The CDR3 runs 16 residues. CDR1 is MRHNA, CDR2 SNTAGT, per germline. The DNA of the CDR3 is TGTGCCAGCAGTGACTATAGCAGGGATGTCGGGAATGAGCAGTTCTTC. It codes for CASSDYSRDVGNEQFF.

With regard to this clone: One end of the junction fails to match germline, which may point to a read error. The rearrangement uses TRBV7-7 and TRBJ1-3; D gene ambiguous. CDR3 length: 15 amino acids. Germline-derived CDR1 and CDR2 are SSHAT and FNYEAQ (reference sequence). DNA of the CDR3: TGTGCTAGCAGTCCCCATGTCGATGCGAGGGACACCATATATTTT. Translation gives CASSPHVDARDTIYF.

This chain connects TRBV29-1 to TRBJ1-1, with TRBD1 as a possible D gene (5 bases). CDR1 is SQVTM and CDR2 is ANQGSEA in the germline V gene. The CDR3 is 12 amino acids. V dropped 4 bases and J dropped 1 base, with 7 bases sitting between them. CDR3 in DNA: TGCAGCGTTGGCAGGGCGAACACTGAAGCTTTCTTT. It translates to CSVGRANTEAFF.

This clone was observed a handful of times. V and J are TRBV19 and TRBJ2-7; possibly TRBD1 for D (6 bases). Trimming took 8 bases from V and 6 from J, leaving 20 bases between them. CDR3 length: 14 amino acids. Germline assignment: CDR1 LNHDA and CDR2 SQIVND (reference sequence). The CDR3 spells CASASVGRGSEQYF. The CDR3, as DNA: TGTGCCAGTGCGTCCGTCGGTAGGGGGAGCGAGCAGTACTTC.

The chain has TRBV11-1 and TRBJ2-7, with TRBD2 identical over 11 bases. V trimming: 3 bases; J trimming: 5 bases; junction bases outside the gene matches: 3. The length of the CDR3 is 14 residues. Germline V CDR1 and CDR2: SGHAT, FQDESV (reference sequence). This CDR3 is CASSFSGRAHEQYF. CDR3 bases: TGTGCCAGCAGCTTTAGCGGGAGGGCCCACGAGCAGTACTTC.

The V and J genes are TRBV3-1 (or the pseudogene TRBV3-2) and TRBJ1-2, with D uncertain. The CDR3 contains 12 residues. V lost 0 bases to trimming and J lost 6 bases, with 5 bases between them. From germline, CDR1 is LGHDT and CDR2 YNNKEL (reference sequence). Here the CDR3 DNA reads TGTGCCAGCAGCCAAGATGGGCATGGCTACACCTTC. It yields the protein CASSQDGHGYTF.